This is a list of T cell receptor beta chains from one sample in a study of T cell repertoires in cytomegalovirus infection. A single record per CDR3 protein comes from TCRdb applying MiXCR to the reads. The sample records about 700,000 distinct CDR3 sequences, around 35% being singletons. For these receptors, no antigen is known. The material was cultured PBMCs, obtained from culture after CMV antigen stimulation. The source is a human donor in good health (CMV status not recorded). Some clones in this sample may be carry-over from other donors' samples. CDR3s include the opening cysteine and the closing phenylalanine or tryptophan. A D gene is named only where the DNA matches it firmly. Clone size, where shown, is once, few, many, or a class for clones that have expanded.

j_gene	v_gene	d_gene	abundance	CDR3aa	CDR3nt
TRBJ2-2	TRBV19	NA	NA	CASESGFGGELFF	TGTGCCAGTGAATCAGGGTTCGGCGGGGAGCTGTTTTTT
TRBJ2-3	TRBV10-3	NA	NA	CAISAQGTDTQYF	TGTGCCATCAGCGCCCAGGGCACAGATACGCAGTATTTT
TRBJ1-5	TRBV15	NA	many	CATSRDSSNQPQHF	TGTGCCACCAGCAGGGACAGTAGCAATCAGCCCCAGCATTTT
TRBJ2-3	TRBV5-4	NA	few	CASSWTVRSTDTQYF	TGTGCCAGCAGCTGGACCGTTCGTAGCACAGATACGCAGTATTTT
TRBJ2-2	TRBV2	TRBD2	NA	CASTVLAGNTGELFF	TGTGCCAGCACGGTTCTAGCGGGGAACACCGGGGAGCTGTTTTTT
TRBJ2-5	TRBV6-6	TRBD1	NA	CASRVQGARMETQYF	TGTGCCAGCAGAGTTCAGGGGGCGCGAATGGAGACCCAGTACTTC
TRBJ1-1	TRBV14	NA	few	CASKKPGDTEAFF	TGTGCCAGCAAAAAACCGGGGGACACTGAAGCTTTCTTT
TRBJ2-7	TRBV4-1	NA	NA	CASSQEPGSEQYF	TGCGCCAGCAGCCAAGAGCCGGGAAGCGAGCAGTACTTC
TRBJ2-7	TRBV28	TRBD2	NA	CASRPQRDSYEQYF	TGTGCCAGCAGACCTCAGCGGGACTCCTACGAGCAGTACTTC
TRBJ2-3	TRBV10-3	TRBD1	NA	CAISRQGATDTQYF	TGTGCCATCAGTAGACAGGGGGCCACAGATACGCAGTATTTT
TRBJ2-7	TRBV7-2	NA	many	CASSLVRDSYEQYF	TGTGCCAGCAGCTTAGTTCGGGACTCCTACGAGCAGTACTTC
TRBJ2-7	TRBV20-1	TRBD1	NA	CSGTGHYEQYF	TGCAGTGGGACAGGGCACTACGAGCAGTACTTC
TRBJ2-5	TRBV7-2	NA	few	CASSLMGGPQETQYF	TGTGCCAGCAGCTTAATGGGGGGGCCCCAAGAGACCCAGTACTTC
TRBJ2-7	TRBV6-2/TRBV6-3	NA	few	CASSSSPGSSYEQYF	TGTGCCAGCAGTTCATCCCCGGGGTCCTCCTACGAGCAGTACTTC
TRBJ2-7	TRBV5-4	TRBD2	NA	CASRVSGRYEQYF	TGTGCCAGCAGGGTCAGCGGGAGGTACGAGCAGTACTTC
TRBJ2-1	TRBV7-2	TRBD1	many	CASSQTTGQVDEQFF	TGTGCCAGCAGCCAAACGACAGGGCAGGTTGACGAGCAGTTCTTC
TRBJ2-3	TRBV7-4	NA	NA	CASSLEARLQYF	TGTGCCAGCAGCTTAGAAGCCCGTTTGCAGTATTTT